The rows below give T cell receptor beta chains drawn from one sample of a study of shared clonotypes between healthy human individuals. Sequencing was performed with immunoSEQ multiplex PCR; in TCRdb, only in-frame clones are kept and a portion is missing. The data hold about 1.1 million clones, with roughly 74% observed a single time. Source material: memory CD4+ T cells from PBMCs. Source of these receptors: a man aged 18 to 29 in good health. Some clones in this sample may be carry-over from other donors' samples. Each CDR3 is given with its conserved first and last residue. A D gene is named only where the DNA matches it firmly. A row's size may be missing; if present it is once, few, many or a size class.

>NA|NA|TRBV27|TRBJ2-3
TGTGCCAGCAGTTTATCGTCCGGGACGCGTCGGTATTTT
CASSLSSGTRRYF
>TRBD1|few|TRBV9|TRBJ2-1
TGTGCCAGCAGCGTGGGGGCGGGACAGGGTCTGTTCTTC
CASSVGAGQGLFF
>NA|NA|TRBV5-1|TRBJ2-3
TGCGCCAGCAGCGCTCTGGGGAGAGGGGGACCCACAGATACGCAGTATTTT
CASSALGRGGPTDTQYF
>TRBD1|NA|TRBV5-1|TRBJ2-3
TGCGCCAGCAGCTTGGGCAGTGGGACAGGGACCACAGATACGCAGTATTTT
CASSLGSGTGTTDTQYF
>TRBD2|NA|TRBV7-9|TRBJ2-7
TGTGCCAGCAGCGCATCTAGCGGGAGGTACGAGCAGTACTTC
CASSASSGRYEQYF
>NA|NA|TRBV18|TRBJ1-1
TGTGCCAGCTCAGGGGTAAACGGAAACACTGAAGCTTTCTTT
CASSGVNGNTEAFF
>TRBD2|many|TRBV5-4|TRBJ2-3
TGTGCCACCAGACTAGCGAAGAGCACAGATACGCAGTATTTT
CATRLAKSTDTQYF
>TRBD1|NA|TRBV18|TRBJ2-7
TGTGCCAGCTCACCGTCCCGGACAGGGGGCGACGAGCAGTACTTC
CASSPSRTGGDEQYF
>TRBD2|NA|TRBV7-3|TRBJ2-2
TGTGCCAGCAGCTTAAGAGTCCAGACTAGCGGGCCAACGAACACCGGGGAGCTGTTTTTT
CASSLRVQTSGPTNTGELFF
>NA|once|TRBV5-4|TRBJ1-1
TGTGCCAGCAGCTTGTTAGGGGGTGTAGCTTTCTTT
CASSLLGGVAFF
>NA|NA|TRBV7-8|TRBJ2-7
TGTGCCAGCAGCCCTCAGGGGGCCGGACTAGTAGGGAGCGGTAAGCAGTACTTC
CASSPQGAGLVGSGKQYF
>NA|NA|TRBV10-3|TRBJ1-5
TGTGCCATCAGTGAAAGGGGCCAGGCGAATCAGCCCCAGCATTTT
CAISERGQANQPQHF
>TRBD2|NA|TRBV7-2|TRBJ2-7
TGTGCCAGCAGCGCGGGAGGGGGTTCCGCTGGGCAGTACTTC
CASSAGGGSAGQYF
>NA|NA|TRBV28|TRBJ2-7
TGTGCCAGCAGTGGGAGAGCCTACGAGCAGTACTTC
CASSGRAYEQYF
>TRBD1|NA|TRBV6-1|TRBJ1-3
TGTGCCAGCAGTGAGAAGGGGGCCACCTCTGGAAACACCATATATTTT
CASSEKGATSGNTIYF
>NA|NA|TRBV5-1|TRBJ2-5
TGCGCCAGCAGCTTGGAGGCGGGAGAGACCCAGTACTTC
CASSLEAGETQYF
>NA|NA|TRBV14|TRBJ2-6
TGTGCCAGCAGCCAAGTCCGCTCTGGGGCCAACGTCCTGACTTTC
CASSQVRSGANVLTF
>NA|once|TRBV7-8|TRBJ2-7
TGTGCCAGCAGCCCCCGGCGACTAGTAGCCGGCTACGAGCAGTACTTC
CASSPRRLVAGYEQYF
>NA|NA|TRBV18|TRBJ2-1
TGTGCCAGCTCCCAAACGAGAGGGCCCAACAATGAGCAGTTCTTC
CASSQTRGPNNEQFF
>TRBD1|NA|TRBV7-2|TRBJ2-6
TGTGCCAGCACCCTCACAGGGGGCGGGGGAGGGGCCAACGTCCTGACTTTC
CASTLTGGGGGANVLTF
>NA|few|TRBV7-3|TRBJ1-1
TGTGCCAGCAGCTTTAAAGGCGGCACTGAAGCTTTCTTT
CASSFKGGTEAFF
>TRBD2|NA|TRBV5-4|TRBJ2-7
TGTGCCAGCAGACCGGGCGGGAGGAAATCAAGCTACGAGCAGTACTTC
CASRPGGRKSSYEQYF
>TRBD1|NA|TRBV30|TRBJ2-1
TGTGCCTGGAGTGGTTGGGGGTCACAGAGGGACAGTGAGCAGTTCTTC
CAWSGWGSQRDSEQFF
>TRBD2|many|TRBV7-9|TRBJ2-1
TGTGCCAGCAGCTCCCTAGCGGGAGGTACCTTACTAAACAATGAGCAGTTCTTC
CASSSLAGGTLLNNEQFF
>NA|NA|TRBV29-1|TRBJ2-2
TGCAGCGTTGAAGACGGAAGGCGCGGGGCTGGCGGGGAGCTGTTTTTT
CSVEDGRRGAGGELFF
>NA|NA|TRBV27|TRBJ2-7
TGTGCCAGCAGTCCATCCTTTTTCTTTCTAGCTGACAGCTCCTACGAGCAGTACTTC
CASSPSFFFLADSSYEQYF
>TRBD1|few|TRBV5-4|TRBJ1-2
TGTGCCAGCAGCCCGGGGGGCAGGGGGCGCTATGGCTACACCTTC
CASSPGGRGRYGYTF